Reported below is one TCR beta chain. The antigen is undetermined. The study pooled second doses at about 4 or about 12 weeks. This sample was included in a study of T cell responses to AZD1222 COVID-19 vaccine. Findings of the study overall: The sample set comprised mostly white British donors with more females, and clonal diversity was possibly underestimated. Sampled repertoires all dated from after the peak T cell response. Among those given AZD1222, only six were seropositive at baseline.

TCRdb's copy holds only in-frame clones and misses some; the assay was immunoSEQ multiplex PCR. The table lists 100,000 or so clones, 87% of them singletons. CDR1 and CDR2 (germline): KGHSH, LQKENI. V shed 2 bases and J shed 7 bases, with 15 bases lying between them. The CDR3 length is 15 residues. The clonotype originates from an adult who received the AZD1222 COVID-19 vaccine. The rearrangement uses TRBV18 and TRBJ1-5; D is uncertain. The sequenced sample was peripheral blood, obtained 28 days after the second AZD1222 dose. As DNA, the CDR3 is TGTGCCAGCTCACCATCTGGAGGAATGGGGCAGCCCCAGCATTTT. It is translated as CASSPSGGMGQPQHF.